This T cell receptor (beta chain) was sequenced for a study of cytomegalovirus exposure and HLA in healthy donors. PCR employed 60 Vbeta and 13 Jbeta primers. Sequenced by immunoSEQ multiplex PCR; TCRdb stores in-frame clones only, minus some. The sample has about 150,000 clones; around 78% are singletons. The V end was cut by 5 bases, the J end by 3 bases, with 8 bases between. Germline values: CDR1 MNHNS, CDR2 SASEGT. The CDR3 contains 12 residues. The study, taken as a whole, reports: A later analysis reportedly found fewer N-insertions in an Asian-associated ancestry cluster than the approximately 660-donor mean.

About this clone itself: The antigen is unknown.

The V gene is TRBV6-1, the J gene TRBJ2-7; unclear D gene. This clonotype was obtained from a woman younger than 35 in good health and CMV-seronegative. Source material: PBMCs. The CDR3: CASSYGLYEQYF. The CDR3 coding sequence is TGTGCCAGCAGTTATGGCCTCTACGAGCAGTACTTC.